Presented here are 29 T cell receptor beta chains from one specimen sequenced in a study of T cell repertoires in cytomegalovirus infection. TCRdb recomputed calls from the reads with MiXCR, one row per CDR3 protein. Among about 440,000 distinct CDR3 sequences listed, 30% to 40% were seen once. Source material: PBMCs. These receptors were obtained from a human donor in good health (CMV status not recorded). Some clones in this sample may be carry-over from other donors' samples.

Regarding this clonotype: A much larger clone is a single base away; this may be a read error. The chain has TRBV7-2 and TRBJ2-5; tentatively, D is TRBD2 (5 bases). Trimming removed 1 base at V and 3 bases at J, with 12 bases between. Germline CDR1 reads SGHTA; CDR2 reads FQGNSA. The CDR3 is 15 residues long. CDR3 nucleotide sequence: TGTGCCAGCAGCTTAGTGGCTAGCTCTAAAGAGACCCAGTACTTC. Translated: CASSLVASSKETQYF. The entire variable domain, with the rest obtained from reference TRBV7-2 and TRBJ2-5, is as follows: GAGVSQSPSNKVTEKGKDVELRCDPISGHTALYWYRQSLGQGLEFLIYFQGNSAPDKSGLPSDRFSAERTGGSVSTLTIQRTQQEDSAVYLCASSLVASSKETQYFGPGTRLLVL.

This clonotype was seen a handful of times. The J gene is TRBJ1-2, the V gene TRBV5-6; D remains unclear. V dropped 2 bases and J dropped 1 base, with 9 bases sitting between them. Germline V gene data show CDR1 as SGHDT and CDR2 as YYEEEE. The CDR3 runs 14 residues. In DNA form, the CDR3 reads TGTGCCAGCAGCTTTCCCACAGATAACTATGGCTACACCTTC. Translating it yields CASSFPTDNYGYTF.

This clonotype was seen more than once but under ten times. The V gene is TRBV6-5, the J gene TRBJ2-7; the D gene is possibly TRBD2 (5 bases). The germline V and J ends were trimmed by 2 bases and 3 bases, with 11 bases remaining between them. The germline gives CDR1 MNHEY, CDR2 SVGAGI. This CDR3 region has 14 residues. The CDR3 loop reads CASSYLDGGYEQYF. DNA for the CDR3: TGTGCCAGCAGTTACCTGGACGGAGGCTACGAGCAGTACTTC.

The chain uses TRBV7-6 and TRBJ2-6; no reliable D call. V shed 2 bases and J shed 0 bases, with 5 bases lying between them. The CDR3 spans 15 residues. Germline values: CDR1 SGHVS, CDR2 FNYEAQ. For the CDR3, the DNA is TGTGCCAGCAGCTTATCGGACTCTGGGGCCAACGTCCTGACTTTC. As protein: CASSLSDSGANVLTF.

The rearrangement joins TRBV20-1 to TRBJ1-1, with unresolved D. The CDR3 spans 11 residues. The V and J ends lost 2 bases and 6 bases respectively, with 7 bases between them. Germline CDR1 is DFQATT and CDR2 is SNEGSKA (reference sequence). The CDR3 DNA follows: TGCAGTGCTAGAACCAACTCTGAAGCTTTCTTT. Its protein product is CSARTNSEAFF.

Worth noting for this clonotype: A much larger clone differs by one base, so this may be a read error. The V and J genes are TRBV7-2 and TRBJ2-1; 7 bases line up with TRBD1. Per the germline V gene, CDR1 is SGHTA and CDR2 is FQGNSA. The CDR3 length is 17 residues. The CDR3 DNA reads as TGTGCCAGCAGGCCTGACAGGGAATCGTCCTCCTACAATGAGCAGTTGTTC. Protein product: CASRPDRESSSYNEQLF.

This clonotype occurred a few times. This sequence joins TRBV5-6 and TRBJ2-5, with 8 positions matching TRBD2. The CDR3 sequence is 13 residues long. With V trimmed by 5 bases and J by 3 bases, 3 bases remained unmatched. Germline V gene lookup returns CDR1 SGHDT and CDR2 YYEEEE. DNA for the CDR3: TGTGCCAGCAGTCAAGCGGGGGAAGAGACCCAGTACTTC. Translated, it gives CASSQAGEETQYF.

This clonotype was recorded many times. The rearrangement links TRBV6-6 to TRBJ2-1, with a weak D call TRBD1 (5 bases). The germline gives CDR1 MNHNY, CDR2 SVGAGI (reference sequence). The CDR3 contains 13 residues. The germline V and J ends were trimmed by 2 bases and 10 bases, with 12 bases remaining between them. CDR3 bases: TGTGCCAGCAGTTACCAGGGTACGACCGAGCAGTTCTTC. This sequence encodes CASSYQGTTEQFF.

This clonotype occurred a few times. The chain has TRBV19 and TRBJ1-3, with D maybe TRBD1 (6 bases). The V end lost 10 bases, the J end lost 0 bases, and 13 bases lay between the germline ends. Germline V gene lookup returns CDR1 LNHDA and CDR2 SQIVND (reference sequence). This CDR3 is 14 amino acids long. The CDR3 loop reads CATRDNNSGNTIYF. The CDR3 bases are TGTGCCACTCGGGACAACAACTCTGGAAACACCATATATTTT.

The V and J genes are TRBV4-1 and TRBJ1-1; D possibly corresponds to TRBD1 (6 bases). Germline CDR1 and CDR2: MGHRA and YSYEKL. The V end was cut by 1 base, the J end by 2 bases, with 8 bases between. The CDR3 extends over 14 amino acids. For the CDR3, the DNA is TGCGCCAGCAGCCAAGTTGGGACAAACACTGAAGCTTTCTTT. Encoded protein: CASSQVGTNTEAFF.

This clonotype came up many times. The chain couples TRBV6-1 to TRBJ1-4, with TRBD1 identical over 11 bases. This CDR3 contains 14 residues. V lost 4 bases and J lost 7; bases outside the gene matches: 2. Germline V gene sequence: CDR1 MNHNS, CDR2 SASEGT. The chain's CDR3 is CASSADRGREKLFF. Written as DNA, the CDR3 is TGTGCCAGCAGTGCGGACAGGGGGCGTGAAAAACTGTTTTTT.

The chain has TRBV11-3 and TRBJ2-1; no definite D call. CDR1 and CDR2 (germline): SGHNT, YENEEA. Trimming pared 0 bases from V and 7 bases from J, leaving 10 bases between. This CDR3 is built from 14 residues. CDR3 coding DNA: TGTGCCAGCAGCTTAGATCCCATCCGTAATGAGCAGTTCTTC. It encodes CASSLDPIRNEQFF. Variable domain in full (rest from reference TRBV11-3 and TRBJ2-1): EAGVVQSPRYKIIEKKQPVAFWCNPISGHNTLYWYLQNLGQGPELLIRYENEEAVDDSQLPKDRFSAERLKGVDSTLKIQPAELGDSAVYLCASSLDPIRNEQFFGPGTRLTVL.

On this clonotype itself: The junction departs from germline at one end; a sequencing error may be responsible. V usage is TRBV7-8 and J usage is TRBJ2-1; D could derive from TRBD1 or TRBD2 (5 bases each). The V gene's germline CDR1 is SGHVS and CDR2 FQNEAQ. This CDR3 contains 13 residues. CDR3 protein: CASILGVGVEQFF. The CDR3 DNA is TGTGCCAGCATCTTAGGCGTGGGGGTAGAGCAGTTCTTC.

Written as DNA, the CDR3 is TGTGCCAGCGGAGCGGGGCCCTTCTACAATGAGCAGTTCTTC. It codes for CASGAGPFYNEQFF. The chain recombines TRBV28 with TRBJ2-1; 7 bases are shared with TRBD2. The ends lost 8 bases at V and 3 bases at J; junction bases unmatched: 7. The germline CDR1 and CDR2 sequences are MDHEN and SYDVKM. CDR3 size: 14 residues.

This clonotype was seen more than once but under ten times. V gene TRBV11-3 combines with J gene TRBJ2-2; no definite D call. The V gene's germline CDR1 is SGHNT and CDR2 YENEEA. The CDR3 spans 13 residues. V gave up 3 bases and J gave up 0 bases, with 2 bases separating them. The CDR3 bases are TGTGCCAGCAGCTTCTCGAACACCGGGGAGCTGTTTTTT. This translates into CASSFSNTGELFF.

On this clonotype: Given a much more abundant clone one base away, this may be a read error. V and J are TRBV6-6 and TRBJ2-7; 7 nucleotides agree with TRBD1. Germline CDR1 is MNHNY and CDR2 is SVGAGI (reference sequence). The CDR3 sequence is 11 residues long. The CDR3: CARSDRDEQYF. The CDR3 DNA is TGTGCCCGCAGCGACAGGGACGAGCAGTACTTC.

The rearrangement uses TRBV11-2 and TRBJ2-1; tentative D call: TRBD2 (7 bases). The V and J ends lost 0 bases and 9 bases respectively, with 18 bases between them. The CDR3 has 16 residues. The germline V gene encodes CDR1 SGHAT and CDR2 FQNNGV. CDR3 in DNA: TGTGCCAGCAGCTTAGAGCTTGGGGGGGGGCCGGCTGAGCAGTTCTTC. It translates to CASSLELGGGPAEQFF.

About this clonotype itself: A single base separates this from a much larger clone, so it may be a read error. The chain has TRBV12-3 or TRBV12-4 and TRBJ1-2, with D uncertain. CDR3 length equals 15 residues. The CDR3, as DNA: TGTGCCAGCATTTTAGGGCAGCTCTCTAACTATGGCTACACCTTC. Translation: CASILGQLSNYGYTF.

With regard to this clonotype: One junction end does not reproduce the germline sequence, and a read error may be involved. The V call is TRBV20-1, the J call TRBJ1-6; D might be TRBD1 (5 bases). This CDR3 is built from 17 residues. Germline V gene lookup returns CDR1 DFQATT and CDR2 SNEGSKA (reference sequence). The CDR3 here is CSARARRESVLFSPLQF. CDR3 bases: TGCAGTGCTAGAGCCCGCAGGGAGTCCGTTTTGTTTTCACCCCTCCAATTT.

V and J are TRBV6-1 and TRBJ2-1; D possibly corresponds to TRBD1 (5 bases). The ends were cut back, 5 bases at V and 0 bases at J, with 17 bases in the middle. The CDR3 sequence is 17 residues long. Germline V CDR1 and CDR2: MNHNS, SASEGT. CDR3 in amino acids: CASSQRQTGRSYNEQFF. CDR3 nucleotides: TGTGCCAGCAGTCAACGACAGACTGGGCGCTCCTACAATGAGCAGTTCTTC.

As to this clonotype: The germline gene is not matched at one end of the junction; a read error may be the cause. The chain uses TRBV6-6 and TRBJ2-1; 7 bases line up with TRBD2. The germline V gene has CDR1 MNHNY and CDR2 SVGAGI (reference sequence). The CDR3 runs 15 residues. CDR3 sequence (DNA): TGTGCCAGCAGCTTCAGCGGGGTCCTCTACAATAAGCAGTTCTTC. This encodes CASSFSGVLYNKQFF.

This clonotype was seen many times. V usage is TRBV7-6 and J usage is TRBJ2-4; no definite D call. The V gene's germline CDR1 is SGHVS and CDR2 FNYEAQ. The CDR3 spans 13 residues. V lost 5 bases and J lost 6, with 11 bases in between. The CDR3 DNA reads TGTGCCAGCAGCCTGGACGCGTTAAACATTCAGTACTTC. Protein: CASSLDALNIQYF.

The V and J genes are TRBV28 and TRBJ1-1; 8 bases align to TRBD1. Germline V lookup: CDR1 MDHEN, CDR2 SYDVKM. The trim removed 7 bases at V and 0 bases at J, leaving 7 bases unmatched. The CDR3 has 15 residues. Here the CDR3 reads CASNKQGVMNTEAFF. The CDR3 DNA reads TGTGCCAGCAACAAACAGGGGGTCATGAACACTGAAGCTTTCTTT.

This clonotype was found many times. This rearrangement joins TRBV7-2 to TRBJ2-3; TRBD2 agrees at 8 bases. The germline V gene has CDR1 SGHTA and CDR2 FQGNSA. With 2 bases clipped from V and 6 bases from J, the junction kept 4 bases outside the gene matches. CDR3 size: 14 residues. CDR3 coding DNA: TGTGCCAGCAGCTTATGGCGGGGGGAGGATACGCAGTATTTT. Its translation: CASSLWRGEDTQYF.

The gene calls are TRBV4-2 and TRBJ1-1; D is possibly TRBD1 (5 bases). The V gene's germline CDR1 is LGHNA and CDR2 YNFKEQ. V lost 1 base to trimming and J lost 1 base, with 10 bases between them. The CDR3 extends over 15 amino acids. The CDR3 DNA reads as TGTGCCAGCAGCCAAGGGGGGGAGGGGAACACTGAAGCTTTCTTT. This codes for CASSQGGEGNTEAFF.

This clonotype was observed at least ten times. This sequence joins TRBV28 and TRBJ1-2, with D perhaps TRBD1 (5 bases). The CDR3 runs to 14 residues. V dropped 4 bases and J dropped 4 bases, with 13 bases sitting between them. From germline, CDR1 is MDHEN and CDR2 SYDVKM. The DNA for the CDR3 is TGTGCCAGCAGTTCTATTGGGACCACCTATGGCTACACCTTC. Protein product: CASSSIGTTYGYTF.

This clonotype occurred many times. The J gene is TRBJ1-5, the V gene TRBV12-3 or TRBV12-4, with unresolved D. There are 15 residues in the CDR3. V gave up 7 bases and J gave up 0 bases, with 13 bases separating them. CDR3 nucleotides: TGTGCCAGCAAAAGAGACGGGAATAGCAATCAGCCCCAGCATTTT. Amino acids: CASKRDGNSNQPQHF.

The gene calls are TRBV9 and TRBJ2-3; the match to TRBD2 covers 7 bases. The germline gives CDR1 SGDLS, CDR2 YYNGEE. V was pared by 3 bases and J by 0 bases, with 7 bases of the junction left unmatched. The CDR3 totals 16 residues. This CDR3 is CASSGLGAGSTDTQYF. The CDR3 coding sequence is TGTGCCAGCAGCGGACTAGGAGCGGGGAGCACAGATACGCAGTATTTT. Looking up the rest from reference TRBV9 and TRBJ2-3 gives the full variable domain: DSGVTQTPKHLITATGQRVTLRCSPRSGDLSVYWYQQSLDQGLQFLIQYYNGEERAKGNILERFSAQQFPDLHSELNLSSLELGDSALYFCASSGLGAGSTDTQYFGPGTRLTVL.

The chain joins TRBV10-3 to TRBJ2-7; D remains unclear. The CDR3 runs 12 residues. Germline V CDR1 and CDR2: ENHRY, SYGVKD. V was trimmed by 5 bases and J by 3 bases, leaving 8 bases between them. CDR3: CAISPSVYEQYF. The CDR3 nucleotides are TGTGCCATCAGTCCCTCCGTCTACGAGCAGTACTTC.